Listed here is a single TCR beta chain. This entry belongs to a study of blood T cell repertoires in COVID-19. About the research overall: From the United States, Italy and Spain came samples of acute and convalescent COVID-19.

Sequencing was performed with immunoSEQ multiplex PCR; in TCRdb, only in-frame clones are kept and a portion is missing. Counted here are 160,000 or so clones, about 80% occurring once; the ten biggest clones make up under 0.75%. Specimen: peripheral blood. This TCR came from a man aged 60 to 75 with acute or convalescent COVID-19.

The DNA for the CDR3 is TGCGCCAGCAGCTTGGAGAGCGGGGGATCCTACGAGCAGTACTTC. Translating it yields CASSLESGGSYEQYF. V and J are TRBV5-1 and TRBJ2-7; 8 bases line up with TRBD2. The CDR3 totals 15 residues. V lost 0 bases, J lost 1 base, and 3 bases stayed unmatched. From germline, CDR1 is SGHRS and CDR2 YFSETQ.